This T cell receptor (beta chain) originates from a study of T cell responses to AZD1222 COVID-19 vaccine. Using immunoSEQ multiplex PCR, the repertoire was profiled, and TCRdb retains in-frame clones only, with some absent. The sample includes 150,000 to 200,000 clones, about 91% of them seen just once. V lost 3 bases, J lost 2 bases, and 14 bases lay in between. The CDR3 is 16 amino acids. The germline CDR1 and CDR2 sequences are MGHRA and YSYEKL. The origin of this receptor is an adult in good health. The V gene is TRBV4-1, the J gene TRBJ1-5; tentatively, D is TRBD1 (5 bases). This specimen consisted of peripheral blood, obtained on day 0 of AZD1222 vaccination. CDR3 sequence (DNA): TGCGCCAGCAGCCACACAGGAGGGTATGGCAATCAGCCCCAGCATTTT. Protein product: CASSHTGGYGNQPQHF.